Given below is one T cell receptor (beta chain) in context. Its antigen remains undetermined. No much larger clonotype is one base removed from it; base qualities were not supplied. To prepare the library, the immunoSEQ multiplex PCR assay was applied. For the multiplex PCR, a mixture combining 60 forward primers for TCR Vbeta segments and 13 reverse primers for TCR Jbeta segments was used. Amplification of the CDR3 region of rearranged TCR beta genes was performed with a multiplex PCR assay on genomic DNA. The amplified TCR beta libraries were sequenced on the Illumina HiSeq System as 87-base-pair reads. The original methods were these. In a later analysis, tens of millions of unique TCR beta chains were counted across the approximately 670 repertoires, and some 10 million of these chains were shared by at least two donors. Raw reads were error-corrected and collapsed into unique sequences by a nearest-neighbor algorithm in which closely related sequences were merged to remove PCR and sequencing errors. To assign V, D and J gene segments, CDR3 sequences were aligned to IMGT reference sequences. For a sequence to be retained, at least a six-nucleotide match to both a V gene segment and a J gene segment was required. Rearrangements were called productive when the CDR3 lacked stop codons and stayed in frame with V and J; all others were non-productive. CDR3 was defined by IMGT convention, running from the second conserved V-encoded cysteine to the conserved J-encoded phenylalanine. The earlier analysis of around 640 of the donors excluded sequences that lacked an unambiguous match to a single V gene segment. An earlier analysis of approximately 590 of the donors classified V segments as functional when productive rearrangements were above 56.7% and as segregating when the standard deviation between donors was above 5%. To diagnose cytomegalovirus status from the catalog of TCR beta chain sequences, a statistical classification framework was built. In a later analysis, V and J genes were assigned by comparing TCR nucleotide sequences against IMGT/GENE-DB human TR gene sequences. A later analysis assigned CDR3 sequences and most-parsimonious VDJ recombination scenarios with the TCRdist pipeline. In a later analysis, each TCR beta chain was defined by its CDR3 amino acid sequence together with its V-gene family, and reads without a unique V-gene family were excluded. As a way to deal with suspected cross-contamination and a sequencing artifact, a later analysis dropped roughly 600 nucleotide sequences that were highly shared and had low generation probability. For each public chain, a later analysis derived a clonal expansion index from normalized ranks of inferred template counts within each repertoire. In a later analysis, generation probabilities were computed using a VDJ recombination model fitted to out-of-frame rearrangements, and the results were checked against IGoR. In a later analysis, hypergeometric tests were used to score TCR-TCR, TCR-HLA and TCR-CMV co-occurrence, with a repertoire-size bias correction applied to TCR pairs. To estimate false discovery rates, a later analysis permuted the HLA or CMV assignments 20 times. A later analysis grouped co-occurring TCRs with DBSCAN, adding TCRdist sequence similarity when clustering within HLA-allele-positive subsets. For co-occurrence clustering, repertoires with fewer than 30,000 or more than 120,000 public chains were excluded, along with 4 to 6 repertoires with anomalous nucleotide sharing. As stored in TCRdb, this immuneACCESS dataset retains in-frame rearrangements with V and J assigned. A fraction of the clones does not appear; measured against another copy, unresolved V genes explain less than half of the discrepancy, and the remainder lacks a known reason. V, J and clone size were drawn from that table, and D and trimming were deduced from the DNA. This sample comprises about 130,000 clones, less than 75% of them detected only once. The top ten constitute roughly 2.1% of the sample.

This sample is drawn from a study of cytomegalovirus exposure and HLA in healthy donors (TCRdb year 2017). A note on the overall study: An earlier analysis of some 600 of the donors reported approximately 280 Gb of sequence data and around 100 million unique TCR beta sequences obtained from about 179 million T cells. Every discovery cohort repertoire had been produced on one sequencing platform. Using immunosequencing, the study profiled T cell repertoires from 666 subjects and related those repertoires to cytomegalovirus serostatus. Rather than using new phenotypic data, the later analysis identified candidate immune exposures from TCR beta sequences and from how often those sequences occurred across donors. A separate validation cohort of over 95 different subjects was used in addition to the approximately 640-subject first cohort. Alongside the repertoire data, information on donor age, sex, ethnicity and CMV serostatus was compiled. An early release that covered roughly 600 HLA-typed donors contained about 300 gigabases of sequencing data and 75 million to 100 million unique TCR sequences. In an earlier analysis of 500 to 650 of the donors, high-throughput TCR beta sequencing was used to judge whether each TCR beta V gene segment behaved as functional or pseudogenic. Typing coverage varied by locus: about 620-630 donors for A, B, C, DRB1 and DQB1; 500 to 550 for DQA1; approximately 610 for DPA1; roughly 470 for DPB1. The study aimed to test whether cataloging public T cell receptors could reveal signatures of past pathogen exposure. High-throughput TCR immunosequencing, statistical association of individual TCRs with disease status, and machine learning were combined to predict cytomegalovirus infection status. A later genetic analysis used genome-wide SNP genotypes for about 65% of the 666 donors, treating that subset as a discovery cohort. Among 350 to 400 genotyped donors of the cohort, an average of around 240,000 unique TCR beta nucleotide sequences were sequenced per donor, roughly 18% of them non-productive. The genetic ancestry cluster associated with self-reported Caucasian donors included roughly four fifths of the roughly 360 genotyped donors. About 5 DR-DQ haplotypes were handled as single units for association and clustering, since linkage in the cohort was strong. Both class I and class II loci were covered by HLA typing, at four-digit resolution. To study patterns of TCR occurrence, a later analysis re-analyzed previously published TCR beta repertoires from 600 to 750 donors and added high-resolution HLA genotyping. The paper's findings and limits, for the study overall: Assigning TCR associations to individual alleles was difficult when HLA alleles, especially DR and DQ, strongly co-occurred. According to the authors, the approach could potentially be generalized to other disease states and immunological phenotypes. Some IMGT-functional V segments, including TRBV6-2 and TRBV6-3, could not be told apart with the 87-base-pair reads, so those segments were excluded. Immune exposure information for the cohort was limited to CMV serostatus. An earlier analysis of approximately 500 of the donors showed that most TCR beta V segments appeared in productive rearrangements either about 87% or about 30% of the time, which broadly matched IMGT annotations. Because HLA typing was missing for some donors at each locus, association tests included only the typed subset. A further reported finding was that TCR beta sequences accurately predicted the HLA-A and HLA-B alleles for most subjects in the first cohort. According to a later analysis, TCR association rates differed among HLA loci, with DRB1 alleles showing the most associated TCRs and HLA-C alleles showing the fewest. Most TCR sequences were seen in very few donors, while some public TCRs were found in many individuals. In both the original and validation cohorts, the classifier was reported to diagnose cytomegalovirus status with high specificity and sensitivity. In vitro tests confirmed that a few of the cytomegalovirus-associated TCR beta chains recognize cytomegalovirus antigens. Only TCR beta chains were sequenced in this cohort, and the absence of alpha or paired-chain data limited detectable features. Correlated functional status among segregating V segments might be attributable to linkage disequilibrium, but an unknown experimental factor could not be ruled out. A cluster of highly shared sequence variants was judged likely to represent a technical artifact of the sequencing pipeline. Compared with the approximately 670-donor mean, donors in an Asian-associated ancestry cluster had fewer N-insertions in productive TCRs, according to a later genetic analysis. The earlier analysis of approximately 590 of the donors excluded over 15 rarely observed V segments, including chromosome 9 orphons, because counts were too low. A total of fewer than 200 TCR beta chains were listed by the study as associated with cytomegalovirus. Several of the top co-occurrence clusters appeared to be linked to parvovirus B19, influenza, CMV and Epstein-Barr virus, according to a later analysis. Specific HLA alleles were associated with 15,000 to 20,000 TCR beta sequences at a false discovery rate of 0.05 in a later analysis. In a later analysis, most CMV-associated TCR beta chains were found to appear HLA-restricted, with HLA associations seemingly driven largely by CMV exposure. V-gene and J-gene trimming of TCR beta chains was associated with a missense DCLRE1C variant in a later genetic analysis, and the association was replicated in an independent cohort. Sequencing depth was assumed to be roughly uniform across donors in the presence/absence analyses, though that assumption may not hold. Compared with equally common non-associated chains, HLA-associated TCR beta chains in a later analysis were more clonally expanded and had lower generation probabilities.

The cohort was made up of 500 to 850 healthy bone marrow donors. At the time of sampling, all cohort members were nominally healthy, though unrecorded immune exposures were likely present. The donor was CMV seropositive and was included in the group of 250 to 350 seropositive cohort members. Each donor provided a peripheral blood sample, and peripheral blood mononuclear cells were used for TCR beta sequencing. The Qiagen DNeasy Blood Extraction Kit was used to extract genomic DNA from the blood cell samples. Reading the germline V gene gives CDR1 SGHTA and CDR2 FQGNSA. At the junction V is shortened by 1 base and J by 3 bases, with 10 bases in between. CDR3 length: 15 amino acids, cysteine to phenylalanine. Only CDR3 DNA remains: 45 bases, in frame from the first base.

The sequence derives from a woman between 40 and 50 years old in good health and CMV-seropositive. Sequenced input: PBMCs. The chain links TRBV7-2 with TRBJ2-1; TRBD1 is a weak D gene call, 5 bases matching. CDR3 region: CASSLERGIYNEQFF. The sequenced DNA: TGTGCCAGCAGCTTAGAAAGGGGCATCTACAATGAGCAGTTCTTC.